The rows below give T cell receptor beta chains drawn from one sample of a study of cytomegalovirus exposure and HLA in healthy donors. Assay used: immunoSEQ multiplex PCR; TCRdb lists only in-frame clones, some missing. The table records 130,000 to 150,000 clones, almost 80% of them present only once. Input material: PBMCs. All receptors derive from a woman aged 40 to 50 in good health and CMV-seropositive. Both conserved end residues are trimmed from each CDR3.

J: TRBJ2-5; V: TRBV5-6; CDR3: ASSLAPMEETQY
J: TRBJ2-3; V: TRBV7-3; CDR3: ASSPGLSTDTQY
J: TRBJ2-1; V: TRBV7-2; CDR3: ASRPTGGRQF
J: TRBJ1-4; V: TRBV28; CDR3: ASSLYGRGRNEKLF
J: TRBJ2-7; V: TRBV7-6; CDR3: ASSSGLAGVYEQY
J: TRBJ2-1; V: TRBV12-5; CDR3: ASGFADRDSLNNEQF
J: TRBJ2-3; V: TRBV27; CDR3: ASSLLPLSTDTQY
J: TRBJ1-3; V: TRBV5-1; CDR3: ASSLVGATYENTIY
J: TRBJ1-1; V: TRBV5-5; CDR3: ASSLQGNPEAF
J: TRBJ1-6; V: TRBV7-2; CDR3: ASSTSGGITNSPLH
J: TRBJ2-1; V: TRBV7-2; CDR3: ASSSDAPGLVYRGQF
J: TRBJ1-1; V: TRBV6-1; CDR3: ASSAELSGGTEAF
J: TRBJ1-4; V: TRBV6-6; CDR3: ASRGQGSREKLF
J: TRBJ1-6; V: TRBV14; CDR3: ASSPYRGENSPLH
J: TRBJ1-6; V: TRBV27; CDR3: ASPPTGLSLH
J: TRBJ2-2; V: TRBV12-5; CDR3: ASGPDRATNTGELF
J: TRBJ1-6; V: TRBV25-1; CDR3: ASSWDRGGSPLH
J: TRBJ1-4; V: TRBV30; CDR3: AWSAAGGKNEKLF
J: TRBJ2-5; V: TRBV29-1; CDR3: SVAAGRREETQY
J: TRBJ2-7; V: TRBV6-1; CDR3: ASSEAAMAYEQY
J: TRBJ1-1; V: TRBV18; CDR3: ASSPFRQGADTEAF
J: TRBJ1-6; V: TRBV7-3; CDR3: ASSSTGNYNSPLH
J: TRBJ2-5; V: TRBV6-1; CDR3: ASSATPSGGGETQY
J: TRBJ1-1; V: TRBV28; CDR3: ASTLPTGWAF
J: TRBJ2-3; V: TRBV5-6; CDR3: ASSLPDRGGPLVLDTQY
J: TRBJ1-2; V: TRBV4-1; CDR3: ASSQDQGDNYGYT
J: TRBJ1-5; V: TRBV6-1; CDR3: ASSDPSPQH
J: TRBJ1-2; V: TRBV4-1; CDR3: ASSQVFRQNYGYT
J: TRBJ1-1; V: TRBV27; CDR3: ASSSNTEAF
J: TRBJ2-7; V: TRBV18; CDR3: ASSLSGGTYEQY
J: TRBJ2-3; V: TRBV7-9; CDR3: ASSLYIGSVDTQY
J: TRBJ2-7; V: TRBV2; CDR3: ASTSGSYEQY
J: TRBJ1-2; V: TRBV5-5; CDR3: ASSSATTGPNYGYT
J: TRBJ2-1; V: TRBV9; CDR3: ASSPGLAEYNEQF
J: TRBJ2-1; V: TRBV9; CDR3: ASSVDFWSSYNEQF
J: TRBJ1-4; V: TRBV2; CDR3: ASSEGAEGHGKLF
J: TRBJ2-5; V: TRBV7-9; CDR3: ASNSESTQY
J: TRBJ1-2; V: TRBV19; CDR3: ASSIIGDTRDGYT
J: TRBJ2-1; V: TRBV19; CDR3: ASSLQGAAEQF
J: TRBJ1-2; V: TRBV29-1; CDR3: SVEGLTYGYT
J: TRBJ2-1; V: TRBV6-5; CDR3: ASRASVREQF
J: TRBJ2-1; V: TRBV4-1; CDR3: ASSQEGSSGGYNEQF
J: TRBJ2-3; V: TRBV30; CDR3: AWSVSGGAGTQY
J: TRBJ1-6; V: TRBV2; CDR3: AASLTGGNSPLH
J: TRBJ2-1; V: TRBV6-4; CDR3: ASSRIAGGLITRDEQF
J: TRBJ2-5; V: TRBV6-1; CDR3: ASSELAGGQETQY
J: TRBJ2-3; V: TRBV13; CDR3: ASSLGAPRLVTNTDTQY
J: TRBJ1-2; V: TRBV10-3; CDR3: AISEHGGNYGYT
J: TRBJ1-2; V: TRBV7-6; CDR3: ASSGAGNYGYT
J: TRBJ1-1; V: TRBV28; CDR3: ASSSPGGATEAF
J: TRBJ2-7; V: TRBV7-2; CDR3: ASSNSGGASEQY
J: TRBJ1-2; V: TRBV19; CDR3: ASSSGQYYGYT
J: TRBJ1-2; V: TRBV4-1; CDR3: ASSQPQGGYGYT
J: TRBJ1-3; V: TRBV6-1; CDR3: ASSDLGQGKSSGNTIY
J: TRBJ1-2; V: TRBV19; CDR3: ASGQGYGYT